Shown below are 29 T cell receptor beta chains from a single sample sequenced in a study of blood T cell repertoires in COVID-19. Sequenced by immunoSEQ multiplex PCR; TCRdb stores in-frame clones only, minus some. The repertoire holds about 140,000 clones, with 87% as singletons. Sequenced: peripheral blood. The origin of the receptors is a woman aged 40 to 50 with acute or convalescent COVID-19.

The chain employs TRBV6-2 or TRBV6-3 and TRBJ1-6; D possibly corresponds to TRBD1 (6 bases). The length of the CDR3 is 16 residues. V lost 1 base and J lost 2, with 9 bases in between. Looked up from germline, CDR1 is MNHEY and CDR2 is SVGEGT. CDR3 sequence: CASSYFTGTYNSPLHF. The CDR3 DNA reads as TGTGCCAGCAGTTACTTCACAGGGACCTATAATTCACCCCTCCACTTT.

The chain links TRBV6-2 or TRBV6-3 to TRBJ2-2; D might be TRBD1 (6 bases). CDR1 is MNHEY and CDR2 is SVGEGT in the germline V gene. The CDR3 spans 18 residues. V lost 0 bases to trimming and J lost 0 bases, with 14 bases between them. CDR3 nucleotides: TGTGCCAGCAGTTACTCGAGACCCCAGGGGCCGAACACCGGGGAGCTGTTTTTT. Translated, it gives CASSYSRPQGPNTGELFF.

This chain links TRBV28 with TRBJ1-4; perhaps TRBD1 as D (6 bases). V shed 7 bases and J shed 8 bases, with 20 bases lying between them. CDR1 and CDR2 (germline): MDHEN, SYDVKM. The CDR3 spans 15 residues. CDR3 sequence (DNA): TGTGCCAGCAACTTTGGGGGGGCGGTTGGCGAAAAACTGTTTTTT. Its translation is CASNFGGAVGEKLFF.

The chain carries TRBV4-3 and TRBJ2-2, with TRBD1 matching over 9 bases. Trimming at V came to 0 bases and at J to 4 bases, leaving 3 bases not matched to a gene. Germline CDR1 is LGHNA and CDR2 is YSLEER. This CDR3 comprises 16 residues. The CDR3 loop reads CASSQDGTGLTGELFF. DNA of the CDR3: TGCGCCAGCAGCCAAGACGGGACAGGGCTCACCGGGGAGCTGTTTTTT.

The rearrangement links TRBV6-2 or TRBV6-3 to TRBJ1-5; TRBD1 is a possible D gene (6 bases). V was clipped by 7 bases and J by 2 bases, with 27 bases between them. This CDR3 spans 19 amino acids. Per the germline V gene, CDR1 is MNHEY and CDR2 is SVGEGT. Here the CDR3 reads CASTPHARGPGYRNQPQHF. CDR3 bases: TGTGCCAGCACCCCCCACGCGCGGGGGCCAGGATACCGCAATCAGCCCCAGCATTTT.

J is TRBJ1-5 and V is TRBV19, with D uncertain. The ends were cut back, 1 base at V and 0 bases at J, with 4 bases in the middle. Germline-derived CDR1 and CDR2 are LNHDA and SQIVND (reference sequence). The CDR3 is made up of 14 amino acids. CDR3 sequence: CASSIASSNQPQHF. The CDR3 nucleotides read TGTGCCAGTAGTATAGCGAGTAGCAATCAGCCCCAGCATTTT.

The CDR3 spells CASSFSLGPQGEQFF. Here the CDR3 DNA reads TGTGCCAGCAGCTTCTCCCTAGGGCCACAGGGGGAGCAGTTCTTC. V and J are TRBV11-2 and TRBJ2-1; TRBD1 matches at 7 bases. V lost 3 bases and J lost 10; bases outside the gene matches: 12. This CDR3 is built from 15 residues. Germline V CDR1 and CDR2: SGHAT, FQNNGV.

V usage is TRBV19 and J usage is TRBJ1-6, with 11 bases aligning to TRBD1. The J segment lost 11 bases and the V segment lost 10 bases, leaving 10 bases of the junction unmatched. Germline V CDR1 and CDR2: LNHDA, SQIVND (reference sequence). This CDR3 contains 14 residues. This CDR3 reads CATAFGQGATPLHF. The CDR3 coding sequence is TGTGCCACTGCCTTCGGACAGGGGGCAACACCCCTCCACTTT. Filled out from reference TRBV19 and TRBJ1-6, the complete variable domain reads DGGITQSPKYLFRKEGQNVTLSCEQNLNHDAMYWYRQDPGQGLRLIYYSQIVNDFQKGDIAEGYSVSREKKESFPLTVTSAQKNPTAFYLCATAFGQGATPLHFGNGTRLTVT.

The chain joins TRBV6-2 or TRBV6-3 to TRBJ2-7; 7 bases fit TRBD1. J was trimmed by 4 bases and V by 4 bases; bases with no gene match: 7. Germline CDR1 is MNHEY and CDR2 is SVGEGT. This CDR3 is built from 14 residues. CDR3 bases: TGTGCCAGCAGTTTGGCAGGGGGTTTGTACGAGCAGTACTTC. Protein product: CASSLAGGLYEQYF.

The chain employs TRBV3-1 (or the pseudogene TRBV3-2) and TRBJ1-1; D is unclear. The germline gives CDR1 LGHDT, CDR2 YNNKEL (reference sequence). The V end was cut by 1 base, the J end by 11 bases, with 11 bases between. The CDR3 is 12 residues long. CDR3 sequence: CASSQAPDRAFF. The CDR3 DNA reads as TGTGCCAGCAGCCAAGCGCCCGATCGGGCTTTCTTT.

The V gene is TRBV6-2 or TRBV6-3, the J gene TRBJ1-1; D possibly corresponds to TRBD1 (5 bases). The CDR3 has 14 amino acids. V was cut by 2 bases and J by 5 bases, with 12 bases left in between. Germline V lookup: CDR1 MNHEY, CDR2 SVGEGT. CDR3 sequence: CASSYVQVGTEAFF. The CDR3, as DNA: TGTGCCAGCAGTTACGTACAGGTTGGTACTGAAGCTTTCTTT.

The chain uses TRBV7-8 and TRBJ2-7, with D possibly matching TRBD1 (6 bases). Germline V gene data show CDR1 as SGHVS and CDR2 as FQNEAQ. The CDR3 contains 14 residues. Trimming took 3 bases from V and 2 from J, leaving 11 bases between them. The DNA of the CDR3 is TGTGCCAGCAGCTTGGACAGCTCTACCTACGAGCAGTACTTC. This gives the protein CASSLDSSTYEQYF.

The J gene is TRBJ1-2, the V gene TRBV9; the match to TRBD1 covers 8 bases. CDR1 is SGDLS, CDR2 YYNGEE, per germline. V gave up 3 bases and J gave up 6 bases; unmatched junction bases: 13. This CDR3 comprises 16 residues. DNA for the CDR3: TGTGCCAGCAGCGCAGTAGAGGGACAGGCGGAGCATGGCTACACCTTC. This codes for CASSAVEGQAEHGYTF.

The rearrangement joins TRBV28 to TRBJ1-1, with TRBD1 identical over 8 bases. The V gene end was trimmed by 2 bases and the J gene end by 2 bases; junction bases not matched to a gene: 4. This CDR3 spans 15 amino acids. Germline CDR1 reads MDHEN; CDR2 reads SYDVKM. CDR3 amino acids: CASSLGPGGNTEAFF. The CDR3 bases are TGTGCCAGCAGTTTAGGGCCAGGGGGCAACACTGAAGCTTTCTTT.

This chain uses TRBV27 with TRBJ1-2; D unresolved. The CDR3 length is 14 residues. Trimming removed 4 bases at V and 8 bases at J, with 17 bases between. Germline CDR1 MNHEY, CDR2 SMNVEV (reference sequence). This chain's CDR3 is CASSSGSLGWGYTF. The DNA of the CDR3 is TGTGCCAGCAGTTCCGGGTCGCTCGGATGGGGCTACACCTTC.

The chain combines TRBV5-6 with TRBJ2-5; D remains unclear. CDR1 SGHDT and CDR2 YYEEEE come from the germline V gene. V lost 0 bases to trimming and J lost 2 bases, with 5 bases between them. The CDR3 length is 13 residues. The CDR3 coding sequence is TGTGCCAGCAGCTTGGTACTACAAGAGACCCAGTACTTC. Protein sequence: CASSLVLQETQYF. Based on the CDR3 plus reference TRBV5-6 and TRBJ2-5, the full variable domain is DAGVTQSPTHLIKTRGQQVTLRCSPKSGHDTVSWYQQALGQGPQFIFQYYEEEERQRGNFPDRFSGHQFPNYSSELNVNALLLGDSALYLCASSLVLQETQYFGPGTRLLVL.

The chain is built from TRBV6-5 and TRBJ1-5; D perhaps matches TRBD1 (6 bases). V lost 5 bases to trimming and J lost 6 bases, with 14 bases between them. Germline loops: CDR1 MNHEY, CDR2 SVGAGI. This CDR3 comprises 14 residues. CDR3 sequence reads: CASSLRGGGQPQHF. In nucleotides, the CDR3 is TGTGCCAGCAGTCTCAGGGGAGGGGGTCAGCCCCAGCATTTT.

The rearrangement links TRBV5-4 to TRBJ2-3; D call uncertain. The CDR3 covers 13 residues. Germline CDR1 and CDR2: SGHNT and YYREEE (reference sequence). V gave up 8 bases and J gave up 0 bases, with 10 bases separating them. The CDR3 DNA follows: TGTGCCAGTACGGCGGCTAGCACAGATACGCAGTATTTT. Amino acids: CASTAASTDTQYF.

The V and J genes are TRBV4-2 and TRBJ2-2; 10 bases line up with TRBD2. J lost 8 bases, V lost 0 bases, and 6 bases had no gene match. The CDR3 is 16 residues long. Per germline, CDR1 LGHNA and CDR2 YNFKEQ. The CDR3 DNA reads TGTGCCAGCAGCCAAGACCTAGCGGGAGTAGTTGGGGAGCTGTTTTTT. Protein sequence: CASSQDLAGVVGELFF.

The chain employs TRBV6-5 and TRBJ2-5; D uncertain. V was shortened by 4 bases and J by 2 bases, with 8 bases between the two germline ends. The CDR3 spans 13 residues. CDR1 is MNHEY, CDR2 SVGAGI, per germline. This chain's CDR3 is CASSSSYQETQYF. The CDR3 bases are TGTGCCAGCAGTTCTTCTTATCAAGAGACCCAGTACTTC.

This clone was detected once. The chain couples TRBV19 to TRBJ2-5, with D maybe TRBD1 (7 bases). Trimming removed 2 bases at V and 5 bases at J, with 15 bases between. This CDR3 contains 15 residues. The germline V gene has CDR1 LNHDA and CDR2 SQIVND (reference sequence). The CDR3 DNA sequence: TGTGCCAGTAGTATACCCCGGACAGGAGGGGAGACCCAGTACTTC. This codes for CASSIPRTGGETQYF.

In this sample, this clone turned up once. This chain joins TRBV7-2 and TRBJ1-4; 7 nucleotides match TRBD1. The length of the CDR3 is 15 residues. Germline V lookup: CDR1 SGHTA, CDR2 FQGNSA. After removal of 5 bases from V and 4 bases from J, the junction contained 7 bases not matched to a gene. The CDR3 protein is CASSRRGRINEKLFF. The CDR3 nucleotides are TGTGCCAGCAGCCGTAGGGGGCGCATTAATGAAAAACTGTTTTTT.

This clone was recorded only once. The chain carries TRBV11-2 and TRBJ2-3, with 12 bases aligning to TRBD2. The CDR3 is made up of 16 amino acids. Germline lookup yields CDR1 SGHAT and CDR2 FQNNGV. With V trimmed by 1 base and J by 5 bases, 4 bases remained unmatched. CDR3: CASSLGLAGGVDTQYF. The CDR3 coding sequence is TGTGCCAGCAGCTTAGGGCTAGCGGGAGGGGTAGATACGCAGTATTTT.

V is TRBV19 and J is TRBJ1-5; TRBD1 matches at 8 bases. Germline-derived CDR1 and CDR2 are LNHDA and SQIVND (reference sequence). The V gene end was trimmed by 7 bases and the J gene end by 0 bases; junction bases not matched to a gene: 11. The CDR3 is made up of 17 amino acids. The CDR3 nucleotides read TGTGCCAGTAACAGGGGGTTTTTTACTATTAGCAATCAGCCCCAGCATTTT. The encoded protein is CASNRGFFTISNQPQHF.

The J gene is TRBJ1-2, the V gene TRBV30; D is possibly TRBD1 (5 bases). This CDR3 spans 14 amino acids. CDR1 and CDR2 (germline): GTSNPN, SVGIG (reference sequence). V lost 2 bases, J lost 3 bases, and 13 bases lay in between. CDR3 amino acids: CAWSSKGRDYGYTF. In nucleotides, the CDR3 is TGTGCCTGGAGTTCCAAGGGGAGGGACTATGGCTACACCTTC.

This clone was seen once. V and J are TRBV6-2 or TRBV6-3 and TRBJ2-7, with TRBD1 matching over 8 bases. CDR3 length: 12 amino acids. Per germline, CDR1 MNHEY and CDR2 SVGEGT. Unmatched junction bases numbered 3, after V lost 5 bases and J lost 6 bases. CDR3 amino acids: CASSPQGGEQYF. The CDR3 DNA sequence: TGTGCCAGCAGTCCACAGGGGGGCGAGCAGTACTTC.

The rearrangement links TRBV7-5 to TRBJ1-5; the tabulated D call, TRBD1, remains unverified against the DNA. TRBV7-5 is labeled a pseudogene. This CDR3 spans 20 amino acids. The CDR3, as DNA: TGTGTCAGAAGCTCAATACTCCGAGACAGGGTTTTCGTAGGCAATCAGCCCCAGCATTTT. Translating it yields CVRSSILRDRVFVGNQPQHF.

The chain carries TRBV4-3 and TRBJ2-5; TRBD1 agrees at 8 bases. CDR1 is LGHNA and CDR2 is YSLEER in the germline V gene. J lost 2 bases, V lost 0 bases, and 2 bases had no gene match. The CDR3 runs to 15 residues. The CDR3 sequence is CASSQDRDRQETQYF. In nucleotides, the CDR3 is TGCGCCAGCAGCCAAGATCGGGACAGGCAAGAGACCCAGTACTTC.

The chain is built from TRBV4-3 and TRBJ1-2; no firm D call. The CDR3 is 14 amino acids. Deletions cut 0 bases from V and 4 bases from J, with 9 bases between. The V gene's germline CDR1 is LGHNA and CDR2 YSLEER. DNA for the CDR3: TGCGCCAGCAGCCAAGATGCGGATTTCTATGGCTACACCTTC. It yields the protein CASSQDADFYGYTF.